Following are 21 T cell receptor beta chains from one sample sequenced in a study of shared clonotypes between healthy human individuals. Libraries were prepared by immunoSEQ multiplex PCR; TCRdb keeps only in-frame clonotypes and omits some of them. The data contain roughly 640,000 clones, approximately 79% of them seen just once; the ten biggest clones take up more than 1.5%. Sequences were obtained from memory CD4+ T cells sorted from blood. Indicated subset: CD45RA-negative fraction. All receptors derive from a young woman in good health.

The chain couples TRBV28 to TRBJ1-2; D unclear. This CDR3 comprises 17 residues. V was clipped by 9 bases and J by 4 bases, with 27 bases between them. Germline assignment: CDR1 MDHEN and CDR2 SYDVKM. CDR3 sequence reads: CARVKPGQTRAFYGYTF. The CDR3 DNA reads TGTGCCAGAGTAAAACCGGGCCAAACCCGGGCCTTCTATGGCTACACCTTC.

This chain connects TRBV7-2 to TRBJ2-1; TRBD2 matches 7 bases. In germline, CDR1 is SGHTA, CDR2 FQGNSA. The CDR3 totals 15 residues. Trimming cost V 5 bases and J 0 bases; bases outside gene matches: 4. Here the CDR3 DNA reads TGTGCCAGCAGCCCAGGGAGGGCCTCCTACAATGAGCAGTTCTTC. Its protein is CASSPGRASYNEQFF.

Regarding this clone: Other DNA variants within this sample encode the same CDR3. The CDR3 region is CASSFGQTGELFF. The CDR3 DNA reads TGCGCCAGCAGCTTTGGTCAGACCGGGGAGCTGTTTTTT. V gene TRBV5-1 combines with J gene TRBJ2-2, with D unclear. The CDR3 totals 13 residues. Deletions cut 2 bases from V and 5 bases from J, with 7 bases between. In germline, CDR1 is SGHRS, CDR2 YFSETQ.

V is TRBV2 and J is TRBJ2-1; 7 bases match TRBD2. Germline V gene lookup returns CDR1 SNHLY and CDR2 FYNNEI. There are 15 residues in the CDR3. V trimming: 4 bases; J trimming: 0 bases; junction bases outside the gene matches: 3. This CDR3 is CASSVGGSSYNEQFF. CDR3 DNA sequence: TGTGCCAGCAGTGTCGGCGGGAGCTCCTACAATGAGCAGTTCTTC.

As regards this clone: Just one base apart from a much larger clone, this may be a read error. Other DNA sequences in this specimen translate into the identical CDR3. The CDR3 loop reads CASSLGDTGELFF. Here the CDR3 DNA reads TGTGCCAGCAGTTTAGGAGACACCGGGGAGCTGTTTTTT. V usage is TRBV27 and J usage is TRBJ2-2; D gene unclear. The V and J ends lost 2 bases and 3 bases respectively, with 4 bases between them. This CDR3 region has 13 residues. Germline-derived CDR1 and CDR2 are MNHEY and SMNVEV (reference sequence).

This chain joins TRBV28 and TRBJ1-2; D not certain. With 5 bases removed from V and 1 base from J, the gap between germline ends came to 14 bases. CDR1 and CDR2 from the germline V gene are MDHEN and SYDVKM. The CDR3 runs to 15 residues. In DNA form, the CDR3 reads TGTGCCAGCAGTCGCCGTTTGGACGGTAACTATGGCTACACCTTC. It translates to CASSRRLDGNYGYTF.

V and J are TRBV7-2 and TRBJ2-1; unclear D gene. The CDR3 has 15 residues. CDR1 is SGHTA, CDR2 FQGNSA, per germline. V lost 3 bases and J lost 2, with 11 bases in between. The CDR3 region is CASSLVLLTYNEQFF. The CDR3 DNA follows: TGTGCCAGCAGCTTGGTACTACTGACCTACAATGAGCAGTTCTTC.

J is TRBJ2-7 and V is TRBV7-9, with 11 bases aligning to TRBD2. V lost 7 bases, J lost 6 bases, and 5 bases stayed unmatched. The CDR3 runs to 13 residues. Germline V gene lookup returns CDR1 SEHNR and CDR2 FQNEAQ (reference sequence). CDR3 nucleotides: TGTGCCAGCATACGACTAGCGGGAACCGAGCAGTACTTC. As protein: CASIRLAGTEQYF.

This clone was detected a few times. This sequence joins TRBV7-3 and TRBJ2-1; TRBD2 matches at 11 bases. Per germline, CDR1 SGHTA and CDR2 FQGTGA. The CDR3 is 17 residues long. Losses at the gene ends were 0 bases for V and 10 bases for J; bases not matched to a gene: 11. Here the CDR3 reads CASSLTPIAGGPREQFF. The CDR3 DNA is TGTGCCAGCAGCTTAACGCCTATAGCGGGAGGGCCTCGGGAGCAGTTCTTC.

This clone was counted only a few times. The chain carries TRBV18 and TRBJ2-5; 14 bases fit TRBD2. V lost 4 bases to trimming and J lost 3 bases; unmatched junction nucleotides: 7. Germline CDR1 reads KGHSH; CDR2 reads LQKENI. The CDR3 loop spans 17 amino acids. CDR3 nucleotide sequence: TGTGCCAGCTCACAATCCGGGACTAGCGGGAGTGAAGAGACCCAGTACTTC. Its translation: CASSQSGTSGSEETQYF.

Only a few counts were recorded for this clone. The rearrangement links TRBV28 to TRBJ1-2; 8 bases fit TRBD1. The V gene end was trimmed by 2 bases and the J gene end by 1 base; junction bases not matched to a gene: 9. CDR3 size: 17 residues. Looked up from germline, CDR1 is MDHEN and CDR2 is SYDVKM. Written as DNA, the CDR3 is TGTGCCAGCAGTTTAGGGCAGACAGGGGACTATAACTATGGCTACACCTTC. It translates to CASSLGQTGDYNYGYTF.

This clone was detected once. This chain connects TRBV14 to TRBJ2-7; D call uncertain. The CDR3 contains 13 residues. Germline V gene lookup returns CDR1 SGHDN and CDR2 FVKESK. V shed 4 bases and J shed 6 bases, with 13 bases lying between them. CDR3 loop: CASSPTRVGEQYF. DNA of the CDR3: TGTGCCAGCAGCCCGACCCGAGTGGGCGAGCAGTACTTC.

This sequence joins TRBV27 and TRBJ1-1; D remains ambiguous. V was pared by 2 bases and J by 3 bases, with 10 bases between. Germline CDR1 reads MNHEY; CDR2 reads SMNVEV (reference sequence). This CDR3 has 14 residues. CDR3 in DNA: TGTGCCAGCAGTTTACGCGTGAAGGACACTGAAGCTTTCTTT. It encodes CASSLRVKDTEAFF.

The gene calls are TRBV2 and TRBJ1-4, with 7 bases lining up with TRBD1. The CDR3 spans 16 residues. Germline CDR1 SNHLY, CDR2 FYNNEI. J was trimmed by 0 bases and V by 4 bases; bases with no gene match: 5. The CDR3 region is CASSGRDSPTNEKLFF. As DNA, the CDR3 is TGTGCCAGCAGTGGCCGGGACAGTCCAACTAATGAAAAACTGTTTTTT.

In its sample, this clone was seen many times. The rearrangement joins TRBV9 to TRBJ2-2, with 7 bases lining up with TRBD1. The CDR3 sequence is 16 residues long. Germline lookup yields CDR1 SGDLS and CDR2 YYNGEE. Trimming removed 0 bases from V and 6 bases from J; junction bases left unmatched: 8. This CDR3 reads CASSVVSWTGPGELFF. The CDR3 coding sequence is TGTGCCAGCAGCGTAGTTTCATGGACAGGTCCCGGGGAGCTGTTTTTT.

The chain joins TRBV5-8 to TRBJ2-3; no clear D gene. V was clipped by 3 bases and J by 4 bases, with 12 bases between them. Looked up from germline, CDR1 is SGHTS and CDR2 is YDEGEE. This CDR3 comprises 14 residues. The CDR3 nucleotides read TGTGCCAGCAGCTCCCCTGAAACCCCAGATACGCAGTATTTT. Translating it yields CASSSPETPDTQYF.

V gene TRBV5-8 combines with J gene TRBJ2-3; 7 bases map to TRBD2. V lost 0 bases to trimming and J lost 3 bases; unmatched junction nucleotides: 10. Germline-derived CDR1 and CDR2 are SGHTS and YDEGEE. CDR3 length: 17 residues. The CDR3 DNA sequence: TGTGCCAGCAGCTTGGAGACAACAGCGGGATCGACAGATACGCAGTATTTT. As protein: CASSLETTAGSTDTQYF.

This CDR3 reads CSVEDLLSDTQYF. In nucleotides, the CDR3 is TGCAGCGTTGAAGATCTTTTATCAGATACGCAGTATTTT. This chain uses TRBV29-1 with TRBJ2-3, with D unresolved. The CDR3 totals 13 residues. Germline CDR1 is SQVTM and CDR2 is ANQGSEA. Between the trimmed V and J ends, which lost 0 bases and 4 bases, there was a span of 8 bases.

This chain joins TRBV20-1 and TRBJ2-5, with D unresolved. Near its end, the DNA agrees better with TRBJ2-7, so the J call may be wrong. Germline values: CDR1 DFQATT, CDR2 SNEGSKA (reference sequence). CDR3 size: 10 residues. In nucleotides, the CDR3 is TGCAGTGCTAGGAACTACGAGCAGTACTTC. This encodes CSARNYEQYF.

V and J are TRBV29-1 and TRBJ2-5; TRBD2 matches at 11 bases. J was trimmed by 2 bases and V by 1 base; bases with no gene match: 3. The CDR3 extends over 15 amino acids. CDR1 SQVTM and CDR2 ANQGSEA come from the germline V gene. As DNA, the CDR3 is TGCAGCGTTGAAGCCGTAGCGGGAGGGCAAGAGACCCAGTACTTC. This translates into CSVEAVAGGQETQYF.

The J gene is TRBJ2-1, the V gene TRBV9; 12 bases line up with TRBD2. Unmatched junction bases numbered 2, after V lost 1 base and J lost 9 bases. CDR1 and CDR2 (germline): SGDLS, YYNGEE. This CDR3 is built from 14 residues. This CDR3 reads CASSVPSGRGEQFF. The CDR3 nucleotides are TGTGCCAGCAGCGTACCTAGCGGGAGGGGTGAGCAGTTCTTC.